The sequence of this T cell receptor beta chain was determined in a study of response to subunit inactivated influenza vaccine. Whole-study results and caveats: Few additional T cells are recruited per seasonal influenza vaccination, authors suggested.

This CDR3 is 14 amino acids long. Trimming stripped 6 bases from V and 4 bases from J, with 15 bases between. Per the germline V gene, CDR1 is MDHEN and CDR2 is SYDVKM. Comment on this clonotype: Its matching antigen is unknown.

TCRdb ran MiXCR on the RT-PCR reads and lists one entry per CDR3 protein. Of 650,000 to 800,000 distinct CDR3 sequences detected, around a sixth appear once; the ten largest clones hold 11%. Sequences were derived from PBMCs from blood, sampled roughly 5 days after vaccination. J is TRBJ1-2 and V is TRBV28, with D maybe TRBD1 (5 bases). The receptor was isolated from a man over 45 who received an inactivated influenza vaccine. The CDR3 DNA reads TGTGCCAGCAGAACGGCGGGGGGTGGCTATGGCTACACCTTC. It codes for CASRTAGGGYGYTF.